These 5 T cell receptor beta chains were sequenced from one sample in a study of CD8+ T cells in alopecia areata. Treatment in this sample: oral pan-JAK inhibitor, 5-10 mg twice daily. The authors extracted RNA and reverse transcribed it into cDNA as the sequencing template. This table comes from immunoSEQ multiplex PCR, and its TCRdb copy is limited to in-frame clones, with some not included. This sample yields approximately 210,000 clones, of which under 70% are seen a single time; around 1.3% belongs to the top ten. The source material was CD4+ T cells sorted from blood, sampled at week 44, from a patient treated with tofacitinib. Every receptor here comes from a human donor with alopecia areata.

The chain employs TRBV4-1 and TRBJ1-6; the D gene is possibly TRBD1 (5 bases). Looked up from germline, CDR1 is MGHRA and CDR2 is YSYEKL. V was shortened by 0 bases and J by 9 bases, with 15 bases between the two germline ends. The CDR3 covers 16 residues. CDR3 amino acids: CASSQDWDQGGSPLHF. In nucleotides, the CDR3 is TGCGCCAGCAGCCAAGATTGGGACCAGGGAGGTTCACCCCTCCACTTT.

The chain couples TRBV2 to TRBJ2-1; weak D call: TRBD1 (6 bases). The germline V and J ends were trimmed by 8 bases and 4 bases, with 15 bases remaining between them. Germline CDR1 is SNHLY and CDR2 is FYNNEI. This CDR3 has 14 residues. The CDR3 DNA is TGTGCCAGCGCCGCCGGGACATCGTACAATGAGCAGTTCTTC. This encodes CASAAGTSYNEQFF.

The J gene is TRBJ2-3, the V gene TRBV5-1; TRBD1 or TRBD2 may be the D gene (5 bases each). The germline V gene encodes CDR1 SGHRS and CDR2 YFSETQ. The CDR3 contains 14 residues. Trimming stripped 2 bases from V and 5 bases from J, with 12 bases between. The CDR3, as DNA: TGCGCCAGCAGCTTTACAGAGAGGGGAGATACGCAGTATTTT. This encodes CASSFTERGDTQYF.

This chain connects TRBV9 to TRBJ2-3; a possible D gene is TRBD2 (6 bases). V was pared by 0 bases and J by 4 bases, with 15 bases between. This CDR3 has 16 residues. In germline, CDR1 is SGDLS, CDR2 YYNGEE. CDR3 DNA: TGTGCCAGCAGCGTAGCGGGCGGGGAGGTTGCAGATACGCAGTATTTT. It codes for CASSVAGGEVADTQYF.

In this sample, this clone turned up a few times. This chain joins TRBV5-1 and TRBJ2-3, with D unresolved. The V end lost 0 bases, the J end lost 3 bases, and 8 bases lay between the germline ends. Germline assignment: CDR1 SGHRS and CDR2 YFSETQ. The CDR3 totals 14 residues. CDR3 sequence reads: CASSLERETDTQYF. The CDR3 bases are TGCGCCAGCAGCTTGGAAAGGGAAACAGATACGCAGTATTTT.